The next 24 T cell receptor beta chains were all read from a single sample in a study of vaccination effects on CD4 cells after COVID-19. Antigen-specific CD4+ T cells were expanded (with viral peptide pools) by the ViraFEST assay ahead of sequencing. With about 9 days of culture completed, CD4+ T cells were isolated. Vaccinated recipients, who were negative for nucleocapsid antibodies, had no history of SARS-CoV-2 infection. Libraries were prepared by immunoSEQ multiplex PCR; TCRdb keeps only in-frame clonotypes and omits some of them. The sample lists just under 75,000 clones; around 74% were seen once. No cognate antigen is known for these TCRs. This specimen was CD4+ T cells from PBMCs cultured with HCoV-NL63 spike peptides, taken before COVID-19 vaccination. Receptor source: a human donor who received a COVID-19 vaccine.

The J gene is TRBJ1-4, the V gene TRBV2; possible D gene TRBD1, 5 bases. Per germline, CDR1 SNHLY and CDR2 FYNNEI. V was pared by 8 bases and J by 8 bases, with 18 bases between. The CDR3 has 14 residues. The CDR3 region has the DNA TGTGCCAGCGCCCTAAGTCGGGGCTCCGAAAAACTGTTTTTT. It specifies CASALSRGSEKLFF.

This rearrangement joins TRBV5-1 to TRBJ1-3, with D perhaps matching TRBD1 (5 bases). Between the trimmed V and J ends, which lost 2 bases and 4 bases, there was a span of 13 bases. CDR1 and CDR2 from the germline V gene are SGHRS and YFSETQ. CDR3 length: 15 residues. The CDR3, as DNA: TGCGCCAGCAGCTTATCAGGGCTTGACGGAAACACCATATATTTT. It specifies CASSLSGLDGNTIYF.

The chain joins TRBV18 to TRBJ2-2; TRBD1 agrees at 9 bases. This CDR3 is 16 amino acids long. Per germline, CDR1 KGHSH and CDR2 LQKENI. V dropped 3 bases and J dropped 4; count of bases not matched to a gene: 6. The CDR3 loop is CASSPWTGDGTGELFF. The CDR3 region has the DNA TGTGCCAGCTCACCGTGGACAGGGGATGGCACCGGGGAGCTGTTTTTT.

The V gene is TRBV5-1, the J gene TRBJ2-5, with D unresolved. Germline-derived CDR1 and CDR2 are SGHRS and YFSETQ. Trimming took off 0 bases at V and 9 bases at J, with 15 bases between the two ends. The CDR3 spans 14 residues. CDR3: CASSLVQNGWSQYF. CDR3 sequence (DNA): TGCGCCAGCAGCTTGGTACAAAATGGGTGGTCCCAGTACTTC. Looking up the rest from reference TRBV5-1 and TRBJ2-5 gives the full variable domain: KAGVTQTPRYLIKTRGQQVTLSCSPISGHRSVSWYQQTPGQGLQFLFEYFSETQRNKGNFPGRFSGRQFSNSRSEMNVSTLELGDSALYLCASSLVQNGWSQYFGPGTRLLVL.

The V gene is TRBV5-1, the J gene TRBJ1-6; tentative D call: TRBD1 (5 bases). Germline CDR1 reads SGHRS; CDR2 reads YFSETQ. V was clipped by 0 bases and J by 5 bases, with 12 bases between them. The CDR3 contains 16 residues. The CDR3 coding sequence is TGCGCCAGCAGCTTGGGAGGGGCAGGGAATAATTCACCCCTCCACTTT. As protein: CASSLGGAGNNSPLHF.

V gene TRBV5-1 combines with J gene TRBJ1-1; TRBD1 is a possible D gene (6 bases). The CDR3 is 13 amino acids. Trimming took 4 bases from V and 6 from J, leaving 13 bases between them. The germline CDR1 and CDR2 sequences are SGHRS and YFSETQ. Written as DNA, the CDR3 is TGCGCCAGCAGCCACGAAACAGGGTCTGAAGCTTTCTTT. Its translation: CASSHETGSEAFF.

The chain links TRBV11-1 to TRBJ1-2, with 7 nucleotides matching TRBD1. J lost 6 bases, V lost 4 bases, and 8 bases had no gene match. The CDR3 has 14 residues. Germline loops: CDR1 SGHAT, CDR2 FQDESV (reference sequence). For the CDR3, the DNA is TGTGCCAGCAGCTCGACGACAGGGATCAATGGCTACACCTTC. Its protein is CASSSTTGINGYTF. The complete variable domain, with remaining parts taken from reference TRBV11-1 and TRBJ1-2, reads EAEVAQSPRYKITEKSQAVAFWCDPISGHATLYWYRQILGQGPELLVQFQDESVVDDSQLPKDRFSAERLKGVDSTLKIQPAELGDSAMYLCASSSTTGINGYTFGSGTRLTVV.

The V and J genes are TRBV24-1 and TRBJ1-5; perhaps TRBD1 as D (6 bases). V was shortened by 2 bases and J by 3 bases, with 13 bases between the two germline ends. CDR1 and CDR2 from the germline V gene are KGHDR and SFDVKD. CDR3 size: 16 residues. The CDR3 sequence: CATSDSNRVSNQPQHF. The CDR3 region has the DNA TGTGCCACCAGTGATTCTAACAGGGTATCCAATCAGCCCCAGCATTTT.

The chain carries TRBV5-1 and TRBJ1-4; D is unclear. V was shortened by 4 bases and J by 7 bases, with 14 bases between the two germline ends. This CDR3 comprises 14 residues. Germline CDR1 is SGHRS and CDR2 is YFSETQ. The CDR3, as DNA: TGCGCCAGCAGCCCGGACGTCGGAAGTGAAAAACTGTTTTTT. The encoded protein is CASSPDVGSEKLFF.

The chain joins TRBV5-8 to TRBJ2-7; 8 bases align to TRBD1. V dropped 2 bases and J dropped 2; count of bases not matched to a gene: 3. The CDR3 sequence is 14 residues long. From germline, CDR1 is SGHTS and CDR2 YDEGEE. The CDR3 DNA reads TGTGCCAGCAGCTTCCTGACAGGGGCCTACGAGCAGTACGTC. Translation: CASSFLTGAYEQYV.

This chain joins TRBV15 and TRBJ2-7; D is ambiguous. The CDR3 contains 14 residues. Germline lookup yields CDR1 LNHNV and CDR2 YYDKDF (reference sequence). Trimming took off 5 bases at V and 0 bases at J, with 11 bases between the two ends. The chain's CDR3 is CATSPRLNSYEQYV. For the CDR3, the DNA is TGTGCCACCAGCCCCCGACTTAACTCCTACGAGCAGTACGTC.

The V gene is TRBV6-4, the J gene TRBJ2-3, with 10 positions matching TRBD1. The junction had 0 bases not matched to a gene; V was cut back by 4 bases and J by 5 bases. The germline V gene encodes CDR1 MRHNA and CDR2 SNTAGT. The CDR3 has 13 amino acids. CDR3 sequence (DNA): TGTGCCAGCAGTGGGGACAGGGGAGATACGCAGTATTTT. It is translated as CASSGDRGDTQYF.

The rearrangement joins TRBV2 to TRBJ2-2; 7 bases match TRBD1. Germline CDR1 reads SNHLY; CDR2 reads FYNNEI. The CDR3 extends over 15 amino acids. Trimming cost V 4 bases and J 6 bases; bases outside gene matches: 8. The CDR3 loop reads CASSGTGFGSGELFF. The CDR3 DNA follows: TGTGCCAGCAGTGGGACAGGTTTTGGGTCCGGGGAGCTGTTTTTT.

This clone was detected a few times. V gene TRBV5-8 combines with J gene TRBJ1-2; 7 nucleotides match TRBD1. The V segment lost 7 bases and the J segment 1 base; nucleotides outside the gene matches: 7. This CDR3 is built from 14 residues. CDR1 SGHTS and CDR2 YDEGEE come from the germline V gene. CDR3 sequence: CASQVTGLNYGYTF. As DNA, the CDR3 is TGTGCCAGCCAAGTGACAGGGCTTAACTATGGCTACACCTTC.

The CDR3 nucleotides read TGTGCCAGTGGACGAGGGGAGAGAGGCGGCTACACCTTC. It yields the protein CASGRGERGGYTF. J is TRBJ1-2 and V is TRBV2; tentatively, D is TRBD1 (5 bases). V lost 9 bases and J 8 bases, leaving 19 bases between the germline ends. CDR3 length equals 13 residues. Germline values: CDR1 SNHLY, CDR2 FYNNEI.

The chain carries TRBV5-1 and TRBJ1-4; D possibly corresponds to TRBD1 (6 bases). From germline, CDR1 is SGHRS and CDR2 YFSETQ. Deletions cut 3 bases from V and 4 bases from J, with 13 bases between. The CDR3 extends over 15 amino acids. CDR3 residues: CASSSIGGYNEKLFF. The CDR3 DNA reads TGCGCCAGCAGCTCAATAGGGGGTTATAATGAAAAACTGTTTTTT.

This chain links TRBV7-9 with TRBJ2-5, with unresolved D. Germline V gene data show CDR1 as SEHNR and CDR2 as FQNEAQ (reference sequence). CDR3 length equals 12 residues. The V and J ends lost 5 bases and 7 bases respectively, with 11 bases between them. Written as DNA, the CDR3 is TGTGCCAGCAGCGCCGACATCGGGACCCAGTACTTC. Its protein is CASSADIGTQYF.

This sequence joins TRBV7-2 and TRBJ2-7; tentative D call: TRBD2 (5 bases). The CDR3 covers 14 residues. Germline values: CDR1 SGHTA, CDR2 FQGNSA. Trimming shortened V by 5 bases and J by 3 bases, and 14 bases separated the two germline ends. Here the CDR3 reads CASSLRDTHYEQYV. DNA for the CDR3: TGTGCCAGCAGCCTCCGGGATACTCACTACGAGCAGTACGTC.

This clone was recorded a few times. This chain joins TRBV4-2 and TRBJ2-1; 12 nucleotides align to TRBD1. The CDR3 contains 16 residues. CDR1 and CDR2 (germline): LGHNA, YNFKEQ. J was trimmed by 7 bases and V by 0 bases; bases with no gene match: 4. The CDR3 region has the DNA TGTGCCAGCAGCCAAGAGGGACAGGGGGCGACGAATGAGCAGTTCTTC. It specifies CASSQEGQGATNEQFF.

The chain is built from TRBV6-4 and TRBJ1-2; D is perhaps TRBD1 (5 bases). Between the trimmed V and J ends, which lost 5 bases and 7 bases, there was a span of 14 bases. Germline CDR1 and CDR2: MRHNA and SNTAGT. CDR3 length equals 13 residues. The CDR3 sequence is CASSLTESGGYTF. CDR3 in DNA: TGTGCCAGCAGTCTGACAGAGTCCGGTGGCTACACCTTC.

The rearrangement joins TRBV6-6 to TRBJ1-4; D remains unclear. The CDR3 has 14 amino acids. Germline CDR1 reads MNHNY; CDR2 reads SVGAGI (reference sequence). V was cut by 3 bases and J by 4 bases, with 9 bases left in between. The CDR3 here is CASSYSRNNEKLFF. CDR3 DNA sequence: TGTGCCAGCAGTTATTCGAGGAATAATGAAAAACTGTTTTTT.

The rearrangement joins TRBV18 to TRBJ2-5; tentatively, D is TRBD1 (5 bases). The CDR3 extends over 13 amino acids. Germline V CDR1 and CDR2: KGHSH, LQKENI. V dropped 6 bases and J dropped 4 bases, with 12 bases sitting between them. The CDR3 loop is CASSQGVRETQYF. The CDR3, as DNA: TGTGCCAGCTCCCAGGGCGTGCGAGAGACCCAGTACTTC.

The chain employs TRBV6-5 and TRBJ1-1; 9 bases line up with TRBD1. V shed 5 bases, J shed 1 base, and the junction held 5 bases outside the gene matches. CDR1 is MNHEY, CDR2 SVGAGI, per germline. The CDR3 is 15 residues long. CDR3 bases: TGTGCCAGCAGTATACAGGGGGCGACGAACACTGAAGCTTTCTTT. The encoded protein is CASSIQGATNTEAFF.

The sample holds a few counts of this clone. V is TRBV4-1 and J is TRBJ2-6; unclear D gene. Trimming cost V 0 bases and J 1 base, with 4 bases left between them. The CDR3 runs to 15 residues. The V gene's germline CDR1 is MGHRA and CDR2 YSYEKL. The CDR3 reads CASSQERSGANVLTF. CDR3 coding DNA: TGCGCCAGCAGCCAAGAACGGTCTGGGGCCAACGTCCTGACTTTC.